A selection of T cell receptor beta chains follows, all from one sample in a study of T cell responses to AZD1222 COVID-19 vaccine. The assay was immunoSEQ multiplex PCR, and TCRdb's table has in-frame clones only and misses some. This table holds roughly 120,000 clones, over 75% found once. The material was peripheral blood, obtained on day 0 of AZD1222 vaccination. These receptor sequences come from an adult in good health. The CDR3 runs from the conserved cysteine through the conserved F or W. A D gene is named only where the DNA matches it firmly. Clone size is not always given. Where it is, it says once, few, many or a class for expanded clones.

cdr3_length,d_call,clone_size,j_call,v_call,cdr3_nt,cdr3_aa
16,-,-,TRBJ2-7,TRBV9,TGTGCCAGCAGCGTAGGGAGACAAGGGGAAGCCTACGAGCAGTACTTC,CASSVGRQGEAYEQYF
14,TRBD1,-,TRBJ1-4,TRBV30,TGTGCCTGGAGTGTACAGGGGAAGGGTGAAAAACTGTTTTTT,CAWSVQGKGEKLFF
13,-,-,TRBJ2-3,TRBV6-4,TGTGCCAGCAGTGATCGTAGCACAGATACGCAGTATTTT,CASSDRSTDTQYF
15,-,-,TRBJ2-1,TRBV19,TGTGCCAGTAGTTGGAACGGGGGCTCCTACAATGAGCAGTTCTTC,CASSWNGGSYNEQFF
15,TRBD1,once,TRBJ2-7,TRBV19,TGTGCCAGTAGCACCCACAGGGGTTACATGGACGAGCAGTACTTC,CASSTHRGYMDEQYF
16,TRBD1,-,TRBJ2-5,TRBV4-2,TGTGCCAGCAGCGACCGGACAGGCCTTGGTTCGGAGACCCAGTACTTC,CASSDRTGLGSETQYF
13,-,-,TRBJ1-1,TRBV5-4,TGTGCCAGCAGCTTCATAACGAACACTGAAGCTTTCTTT,CASSFITNTEAFF
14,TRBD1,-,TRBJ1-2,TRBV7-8,TGTGCCAGCAGCCAGACTGACAGGGGCTATGGCTACACCTTC,CASSQTDRGYGYTF
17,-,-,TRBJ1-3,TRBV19,TGTGCCAGTAGTTTTTCAAGAGCCGCCTTCTCTGGAAACACCATATATTTT,CASSFSRAAFSGNTIYF
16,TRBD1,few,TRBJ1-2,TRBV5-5,TGTGCCAGCAGCTTAGAGGGACAGGGGGCAAGCTATGGCTACACCTTC,CASSLEGQGASYGYTF
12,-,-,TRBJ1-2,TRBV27,TGTGCCAGCAGCCCCGGGAACTATGGCTACACCTTC,CASSPGNYGYTF
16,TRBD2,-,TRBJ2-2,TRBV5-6,TGTGCCAGCAGCTTGGTAACTAGCGGAAACACCGGGGAGCTGTTTTTT,CASSLVTSGNTGELFF
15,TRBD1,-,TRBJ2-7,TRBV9,TGTGCCAGCAGCTCCAGGGACAGGGGTTCCTACGAGCAGTACTTC,CASSSRDRGSYEQYF
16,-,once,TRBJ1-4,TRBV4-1,TGCGCCAGCAGCCAAGATGGGAGGGGCGCTAATGAAAAACTGTTTTTT,CASSQDGRGANEKLFF
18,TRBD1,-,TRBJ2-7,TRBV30,TGTGCCTGGACCCGAAATCCGTCCGGGACAGGGACCCCTTTAGAGCAGTACTTC,CAWTRNPSGTGTPLEQYF
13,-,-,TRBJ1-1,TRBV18,TGTGCCAGCTCACGTACTTCGAACACTGAAGCTTTCTTT,CASSRTSNTEAFF
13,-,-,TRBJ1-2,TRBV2,TGTGCCAGCAGTGACGGCGAGAACTATGGCTACACCTTC,CASSDGENYGYTF
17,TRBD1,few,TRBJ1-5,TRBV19,TGTGCCAGTAGTACTCGGGACAGGGGTTCGGGCAATCAGCCCCAGCATTTT,CASSTRDRGSGNQPQHF
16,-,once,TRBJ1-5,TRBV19,TGTGCCAGTAGTAAGGGACCGGAACAGGACCTTCAGCCCCAGCATTTT,CASSKGPEQDLQPQHF
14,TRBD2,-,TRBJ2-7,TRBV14,TGTGCCAGCAGCCATAGCGGGGGGTCCTACGAGCAGTACTTC,CASSHSGGSYEQYF
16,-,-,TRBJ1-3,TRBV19,TGTGCCAGTAGTATGGTTCCGGCCCGCTCTGGAAACACCATATATTTT,CASSMVPARSGNTIYF
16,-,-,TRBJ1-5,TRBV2,TGTGCCAGCAGTGAACTGGGAGGATATAGCAATCAGCCCCAGCATTTT,CASSELGGYSNQPQHF
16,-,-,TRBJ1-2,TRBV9,TGTGCCAGCAGCTCGAGAACGGACACCGCCGGCTATGGCTACACCTTC,CASSSRTDTAGYGYTF
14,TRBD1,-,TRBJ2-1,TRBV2,TGTGCCAGCAGAGGGACAGGGCCCTACAATGAGCAGTTCTTC,CASRGTGPYNEQFF
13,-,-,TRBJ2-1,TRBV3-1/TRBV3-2,TGTGCCAGCAGCCAAGATTTGGACAATGAGCAGTTCTTC,CASSQDLDNEQFF
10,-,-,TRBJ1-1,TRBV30,TGTGCCTGGGACCGGACCCACCCCCACTTT,CAWDRTHPHF
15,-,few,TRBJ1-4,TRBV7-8,TGTGCCAGCAGCACAAGGGTAGGGGGTAATGAAAAACTGTTTTTT,CASSTRVGGNEKLFF
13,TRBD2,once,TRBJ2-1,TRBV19,TGTGCAGCGCGGGGGAGCTCCTACAATGAGCAGTTCTTC,CAARGSSYNEQFF
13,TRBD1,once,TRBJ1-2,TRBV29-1,TGCAGCGTTGAGCAGACAGGGGGCGGTGGCTACACCTTC,CSVEQTGGGGYTF
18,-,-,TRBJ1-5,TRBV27,TGTGCCAGCAGTTTATTCGGGAGGGGATTCGGAAGCAATCAGCCCCAGCATTTT,CASSLFGRGFGSNQPQHF
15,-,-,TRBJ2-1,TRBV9,TGTGCCAGCAGCGTCGGCGTGAATAGGTACAATGAGCAGTTCTTC,CASSVGVNRYNEQFF
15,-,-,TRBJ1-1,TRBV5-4,TGTGCCAGCAGCCTGGTAGGCAGGCCGTTAGCGGAAGCTTTCTTT,CASSLVGRPLAEAFF
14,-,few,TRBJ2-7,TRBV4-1,TGCGCCAGCAGCCCAGGACAGCCAGTGTACGAGCAGTACTTC,CASSPGQPVYEQYF
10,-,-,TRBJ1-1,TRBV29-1,TGCAGCGCCTCGAACACTGAAGCTTTCTTT,CSASNTEAFF
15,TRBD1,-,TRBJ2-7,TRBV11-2,TGTGCCAGCAGCTTATTGGTTCAGGGGGCTGACGAGCAGTACTTC,CASSLLVQGADEQYF
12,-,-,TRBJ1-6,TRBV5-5,TGTGCCAGCAATCGACAGAATTCACCCCTCCACTTT,CASNRQNSPLHF
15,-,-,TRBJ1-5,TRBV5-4,TGTGCCAGCAGCCAGTCGGAGCAGCCCAATCAGCCCCAGCATTTT,CASSQSEQPNQPQHF
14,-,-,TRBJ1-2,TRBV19,TGTGCCAGTATTGGGGGTCACAGCGCAGGGGGCTACACCTTC,CASIGGHSAGGYTF
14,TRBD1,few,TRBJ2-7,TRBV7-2,TGTGCCAGCAGCTTAGGGCAGACAGGGACCGAGCAGTACTTC,CASSLGQTGTEQYF
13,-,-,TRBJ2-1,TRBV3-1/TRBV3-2,TGTGCCAGCAGCCAACGGATTGCGGCTGAGCAGTTCTTC,CASSQRIAAEQFF
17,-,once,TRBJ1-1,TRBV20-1,TGCAGTGCTAGTCAGATTACAGCCTACCTACTGAACACTGAAGCTTTCTTT,CSASQITAYLLNTEAFF
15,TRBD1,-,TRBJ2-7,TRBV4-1,TGCGCCAGCAGCCAACCCCGGGACAGGGTCTACGAGCAGTACTTC,CASSQPRDRVYEQYF
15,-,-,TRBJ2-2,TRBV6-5,TGTGCCAGCAGTTACGAGGGGGGCCCCACCGGGGAGCTGTTTTTT,CASSYEGGPTGELFF
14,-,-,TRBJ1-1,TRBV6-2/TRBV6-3,TGTGCCAGCAGTAACCGGTTTATGAACACTGAAGCTTTCTTT,CASSNRFMNTEAFF
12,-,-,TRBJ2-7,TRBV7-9,TGTGCCAGCAGCTTAAGCTCAGGCGAGCAGTACTTC,CASSLSSGEQYF
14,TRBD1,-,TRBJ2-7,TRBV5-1,TGCGCCAGCAGCCACGACGGGACAGGGTACGAGCAGTACTTC,CASSHDGTGYEQYF
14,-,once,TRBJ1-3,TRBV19,TGTGCCAGTAGTATTCTGGGAGGTGGAAACACCATATATTTT,CASSILGGGNTIYF
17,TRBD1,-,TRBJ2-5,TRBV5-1,TGCGCCAGCAGCCTCCTGATAAGCGGACAGGGGGTAGAGACCCAGTACTTC,CASSLLISGQGVETQYF
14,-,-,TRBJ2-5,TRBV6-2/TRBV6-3,TGTGCCAGCAGTTCTCAGGGGGGTGTGGAGACCCAGTACTTC,CASSSQGGVETQYF
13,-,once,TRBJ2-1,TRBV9,TGTGCCAGCAGCACCGGCCCCTACAATGAGCAGTTCTTC,CASSTGPYNEQFF
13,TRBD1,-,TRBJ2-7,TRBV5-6,TGTGCCAGCAGCCAGGGGGTAGTTTACGAGCAGTACTTC,CASSQGVVYEQYF
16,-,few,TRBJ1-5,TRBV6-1,TGTGCCAGCAGTGGGTTCACGTGGGGGCCGAATCAGCCCCAGCATTTT,CASSGFTWGPNQPQHF
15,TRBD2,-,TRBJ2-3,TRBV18,TGTGCCAGCTCACCGGGACTAGCGGGGGCAGATACGCAGTATTTT,CASSPGLAGADTQYF
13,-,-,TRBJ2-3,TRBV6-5,TGTGCCAGCAGTTCAATGGGGGCGATCAAGGCGTATTTT,CASSSMGAIKAYF
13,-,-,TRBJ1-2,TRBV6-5,TGTGCCAGCACATCGGGACCCCGCTATGGCTACACCTTC,CASTSGPRYGYTF
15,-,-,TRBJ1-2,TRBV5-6,TGTGCCAGCAGCTTGGGACGGCTACTAAACTATGGCTACACCTTC,CASSLGRLLNYGYTF
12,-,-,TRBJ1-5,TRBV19,TGTGCCAGTAGGGTTGGGAATCAGCCCCAGCATTTT,CASRVGNQPQHF
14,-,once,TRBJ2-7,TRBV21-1,TGTGCCAGCAGCAGAAGACAGGTTTCCTACGAGCAGTACTTC,CASSRRQVSYEQYF
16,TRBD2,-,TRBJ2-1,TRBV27,TGTGCCAGCAGTCCGAACGGGGGGGCCCGCTACAATGAGCAGTTCTTC,CASSPNGGARYNEQFF